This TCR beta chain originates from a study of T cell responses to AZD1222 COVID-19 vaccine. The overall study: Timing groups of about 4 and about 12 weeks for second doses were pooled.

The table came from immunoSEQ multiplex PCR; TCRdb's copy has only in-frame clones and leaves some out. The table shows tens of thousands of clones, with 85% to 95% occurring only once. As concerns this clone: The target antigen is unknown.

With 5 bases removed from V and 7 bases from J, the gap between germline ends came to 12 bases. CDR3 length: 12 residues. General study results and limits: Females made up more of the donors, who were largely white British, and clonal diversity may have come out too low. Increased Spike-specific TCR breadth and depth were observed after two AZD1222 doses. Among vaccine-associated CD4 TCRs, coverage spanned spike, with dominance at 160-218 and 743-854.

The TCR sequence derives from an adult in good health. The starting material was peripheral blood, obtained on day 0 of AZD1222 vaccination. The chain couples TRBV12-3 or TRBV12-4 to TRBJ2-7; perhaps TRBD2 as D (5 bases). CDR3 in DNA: TGTGCCAGCAGTAGAGGGTTAGGGGAGCAGTACTTC. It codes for CASSRGLGEQYF.